This T cell receptor beta chain was obtained from a study of T cell responses to AZD1222 COVID-19 vaccine. Study in general: Researchers grouped second doses given at about 4 or about 12 weeks into one pool.

Clones were sequenced by immunoSEQ multiplex PCR, and TCRdb holds only the in-frame ones, with some missing. Among over 150,000 clones, almost 90% were seen once, and the ten largest hold approximately 0.49%. Findings of the study overall: Baseline serology detected seropositivity in only six or seven AZD1222 recipients. Spike as a whole was targeted by vaccine-associated CD4 TCRs, dominant at 160-218 and 743-854. Scientists sampled the repertoires only once the peak T cell response had passed.

The CDR3 is made up of 13 amino acids. Germline V lookup: CDR1 KGHSH, CDR2 LQKENI. V dropped 2 bases and J dropped 8 bases, with 12 bases sitting between them. Regarding this clone: Antigen specificity is unknown.

The specimen comprised peripheral blood, sampled on day 0 of AZD1222 vaccination. The TCR originated in an adult in good health. This chain connects TRBV18 to TRBJ1-2; perhaps TRBD1 as D (5 bases). The CDR3 reads CASSPGREGGYTF. The CDR3, as DNA: TGTGCCAGCTCACCAGGCAGGGAAGGGGGCTACACCTTC.